This TCR beta chain derives from a study of blood T cell repertoires in COVID-19 (dated by TCRdb to about 2020). For the study in its entirety: The collaborator samples originated in the United States, Italy and Spain and spanned the acute and convalescent phases of COVID-19. A de-identified subject ID, COVID-19 status, age in years and sex were almost always included in the sample metadata. The material from the prospective study consisted of cDNA or gDNA derived from T cells, B-cell-depleted T cells, or PBMCs. Samples were obtained from the ongoing ImmuneRACE study (first 160 participants) and from about 1,300 subjects provided by 6 global collaborators. Where available, HLA class I and class II types were obtained from metadata supplied by the sample provider rather than from assay-based typing. Deeply sampled blood TCRbeta repertoires from subjects exposed to, actively infected with, or recovered from COVID-19 were included in the dataset. The repertoires were released in a freely available public database meant as a resource for research on the immune response to SARS-CoV-2. The full study reports these points: How much clinical and demographic metadata was included differed by source and by participant, and the metadata was provided uncurated.

Participants in the prospective study were enrolled through a virtual design, were aged roughly 18 to 90 years, and lived in about 25 United States geographic areas. In the prospective study, participants were assigned to cohorts based on the clinical history participants reported in a screening survey and a study questionnaire. Recovered participants in ImmuneRACE Cohort 3 were defined by two consecutive negative NP/OP PCR tests, clearance by a healthcare professional, or resolution of symptoms. In the prospective study, whole blood, serum and a nasopharyngeal or oropharyngeal swab were collected from each participant by mobile phlebotomists. Over a roughly 2-month period, participants in the prospective study had the option of providing additional blood draws and questionnaires. Blood samples from the prospective study were shipped frozen or at room temperature prior to DNA extraction. Trimming at the junction amounts to 5 bases on V and 8 bases on J, and the germline ends lie 21 bases apart. The cysteine opens and the phenylalanine closes a CDR3 of 15 amino acids. The DNA shown is the 45-base CDR3, in frame from base 1. CDR1 and CDR2 are drawn from the germline V gene (reference sequence): SEHNR, FQNEAQ.

TCRbeta CDR3 regions were amplified from genomic DNA by means of the immunoSEQ Assay, a bias-controlled multiplex PCR. Concerning the study's data processing: Within the assay, amplification of reference gene primers was used to estimate how many nucleated cells each sample contained. Sequence reads were collapsed and filtered to measure the absolute abundance of every unique TCRbeta CDR3 rearrangement. For each sample, productive Simpson clonality was calculated as the square root of Simpson's diversity index over productive rearrangements. The clones in this table, taken by TCRdb from immuneACCESS, are in-frame only. Not every clone is retained; where verified, under half of the shortfall comes from an unresolved V gene, and the cause of the rest is unknown. V and J calls and clone size follow that table, whereas D and trimming were derived from the DNA. In this sample the table shows about 150,000 clones, about four fifths of which occur a single time. Jointly, the top ten make up over 9% of the sample.

Note on this clone: What antigen it recognizes has not been identified. There are no base qualities to consult, and no much larger clone falls within one base.

The sequenced sample consisted of PBMCs or T cells enriched from blood (not recorded which). This TCR derives from a man aged 45 to 65 who had recovered from COVID-19. This sequence uses TRBV7-9 and TRBJ1-2; possibly the D gene is TRBD1, per 6 matching bases. The nucleotide sequence is TGTGCCAGCAGCGCATCGAACGGGGGGGCAAGAGGCTACACCTTC. Translated, this is CASSASNGGARGYTF.